These T cell receptor beta chains were read from a single sample in a study of regulatory T cells in long-lasting Graves disease. TCRdb itself ran the multiplex PCR reads through MiXCR, one entry per CDR3 protein. The sample lists almost 350,000 distinct CDR3 sequences, about 18% occurring once. The sample here was peripheral blood mononuclear cells (PBMCs), taken when the disease was refractory, from a patient treated with antithyroid drugs. These receptors came from a female donor with Graves disease. Each CDR3 is given with its conserved first and last residue. The order of the fields is clone size, D gene, CDR3 length, V gene, J gene, CDR3 protein, CDR3 DNA. D genes are given only for firm matches. The size of a clone is reported for some rows only, either as once, few or many, or as a class for expanded clones.

size: .
D: .
length: 14
V: TRBV6-2/TRBV6-3
J: TRBJ2-7
CDR3: CASRNRDAAYEQYF
DNA: TGTGCCAGCAGAAACCGGGACGCCGCCTACGAGCAGTACTTC

size: many
D: TRBD1
length: 16
V: TRBV7-6
J: TRBJ1-5
CDR3: CASSPAPGQGSQPQHF
DNA: TGTGCCAGCAGCCCAGCCCCGGGACAGGGCAGTCAGCCCCAGCATTTT

size: many
D: .
length: 16
V: TRBV20-1
J: TRBJ1-5
CDR3: CSASIQGSMSNQPQHF
DNA: TGCAGTGCTAGTATACAGGGATCGATGAGCAATCAGCCCCAGCATTTT

size: .
D: .
length: 15
V: TRBV6-1
J: TRBJ1-5
CDR3: CASTAGRGGNQPQHF
DNA: TGTGCCAGCACCGCAGGGAGAGGAGGCAATCAGCCCCAGCATTTT

size: few
D: TRBD1
length: 13
V: TRBV5-4
J: TRBJ1-2
CDR3: CASSTDRLHSYTF
DNA: TGTGCCAGCAGCACGGACAGGCTGCATAGCTACACCTTC

size: many
D: TRBD1
length: 14
V: TRBV3-1
J: TRBJ1-5
CDR3: CASSRGTGNQPQHF
DNA: TGTGCCAGCAGCCGAGGGACAGGCAATCAGCCCCAGCATTTT

size: .
D: .
length: 11
V: TRBV19
J: TRBJ1-2
CDR3: CARPCRDGYTF
DNA: TGTGCCAGGCCTTGCAGGGATGGCTACACCTTC

size: many
D: TRBD1
length: 14
V: TRBV28
J: TRBJ2-7
CDR3: CASSLTGVSYEQYF
DNA: TGTGCCAGCAGTTTGACAGGGGTTAGCTACGAGCAGTACTTC

size: many
D: TRBD2
length: 15
V: TRBV7-7
J: TRBJ2-5
CDR3: CASSPTSGSAETQYF
DNA: TGTGCTAGCAGCCCGACTAGCGGGAGTGCAGAGACCCAGTACTTC

size: many
D: TRBD1
length: 14
V: TRBV29-1
J: TRBJ1-6
CDR3: CSARQGTYNSPLHF
DNA: TGCAGCGCTAGACAGGGTACCTATAATTCACCCCTCCACTTT

size: .
D: .
length: 16
V: TRBV6-9
J: TRBJ2-3
CDR3: CASSYVSGEGTDTQYF
DNA: TGTGCCAGCAGTTACGTGTCGGGAGAGGGCACAGATACGCAGTATTTT

size: few
D: TRBD1
length: 14
V: TRBV6-2/TRBV6-3
J: TRBJ2-5
CDR3: CASSYGTGRETQYF
DNA: TGTGCCAGCAGTTACGGGACAGGGAGGGAGACCCAGTACTTC

size: many
D: TRBD1
length: 14
V: TRBV18
J: TRBJ1-2
CDR3: CASSRQGMDYGYTF
DNA: TGTGCCAGCTCAAGACAGGGGATGGACTATGGCTACACCTTC

size: .
D: TRBD2
length: 16
V: TRBV27
J: TRBJ2-1
CDR3: CASSLLDGGGHNEQFF
DNA: TGTGCCAGCAGCTTATTAGACGGGGGAGGGCACAATGAGCAGTTCTTC

size: few
D: TRBD1
length: 15
V: TRBV27
J: TRBJ2-5
CDR3: CASSGQGRYQETQYF
DNA: TGTGCCAGCAGCGGACAGGGGCGATACCAAGAGACCCAGTACTTC

size: few
D: .
length: 15
V: TRBV5-1
J: TRBJ1-1
CDR3: CASSLAEQGRTEAFF
DNA: TGCGCCAGCAGCTTGGCGGAACAGGGTCGCACTGAAGCTTTCTTT

size: .
D: .
length: 17
V: TRBV9
J: TRBJ2-4
CDR3: CASSADGQGAVKNIQYF
DNA: TGTGCCAGCAGCGCCGACGGTCAGGGCGCCGTCAAAAACATTCAGTACTTC

size: .
D: TRBD2
length: 14
V: TRBV7-2
J: TRBJ2-3
CDR3: CASSLIGGADTQYF
DNA: TGTGCCAGCAGCTTAATTGGGGGGGCAGATACGCAGTATTTT

size: few
D: TRBD1
length: 13
V: TRBV27
J: TRBJ1-2
CDR3: CARGTGGAYGYTF
DNA: TGTGCCAGAGGGACAGGGGGCGCGTATGGCTACACCTTC

size: many
D: .
length: 15
V: TRBV6-1
J: TRBJ2-2
CDR3: CASSEGPWGTGELFF
DNA: TGTGCCAGCAGTGAAGGGCCCTGGGGGACCGGGGAGCTGTTTTTT

size: many
D: TRBD1
length: 14
V: TRBV24-1
J: TRBJ1-1
CDR3: CATSPGTGRTEAFF
DNA: TGTGCCACCAGCCCGGGGACAGGCAGGACTGAAGCTTTCTTT

size: few
D: .
length: 16
V: TRBV7-9
J: TRBJ2-7
CDR3: CASSLGPGAGTYEQYF
DNA: TGTGCCAGCAGCTTAGGGCCGGGGGCCGGGACCTACGAGCAGTACTTC

size: many
D: TRBD1
length: 14
V: TRBV28
J: TRBJ2-2
CDR3: CASSSRGQSGELFF
DNA: TGTGCCAGCAGTTCTCGGGGACAGTCCGGGGAGCTGTTTTTT

size: .
D: .
length: 12
V: TRBV20-1
J: TRBJ1-1
CDR3: CSASPAISEAFF
DNA: TGCAGTGCCAGCCCGGCTATATCTGAAGCTTTCTTT

size: many
D: TRBD1
length: 18
V: TRBV6-1
J: TRBJ2-5
CDR3: CASSEFLPLTGGQETQYF
DNA: TGTGCCAGCAGTGAATTCCTACCCCTGACAGGGGGCCAAGAGACCCAGTACTTC

size: .
D: .
length: 16
V: TRBV18
J: TRBJ1-5
CDR3: CASSPSSGVSNQPQHF
DNA: TGTGCCAGCTCCCCGTCCTCGGGGGTTAGCAATCAGCCCCAGCATTTT

size: few
D: .
length: 15
V: TRBV28
J: TRBJ1-5
CDR3: CASRSTGPMGRPQHF
DNA: TGTGCCAGCAGGTCGACAGGCCCTATGGGGCGGCCCCAGCATTTT

size: few
D: .
length: 15
V: TRBV5-8
J: TRBJ1-6
CDR3: CASSLGAGLDSPLHF
DNA: TGTGCCAGCAGCTTGGGTGCAGGGTTGGATTCACCCCTCCACTTT